The source of this TCR beta chain is a study of blood T cell repertoires in COVID-19 (dated by TCRdb to the early 2020s). Background for the entire study: The collaborator samples originated in the United States, Italy and Spain and spanned the acute and convalescent phases of COVID-19. The prospective study material was composed of cDNA or gDNA derived from T cells, B-cell-depleted T cells, or PBMCs. Subjects who had been exposed to COVID-19, were actively infected with it, or had recovered from it provided the deeply sampled blood TCRbeta repertoires that made up the dataset. The repertoires were released in a freely available public database intended as a resource for research on the immune response to SARS-CoV-2. Samples were obtained from the ongoing ImmuneRACE study (first 160 participants) and from 1,200 or so subjects provided by 6 global collaborators. A de-identified subject ID, COVID-19 status, age in years and sex were almost always included in the sample metadata. Where HLA class I and class II types were available, the types were taken from metadata supplied by the sample provider, not from assay-based typing.

Comments on this clone: Its binding antigen is unknown. No base quality values were provided; no much bigger clone lies one nucleotide off.

Whole blood was collected in K2EDTA tubes by collaborating institutions according to the institutions' own protocols. For TCRbeta analysis, collaborator samples were shipped as frozen whole blood, as isolated PBMCs, or as DNA extracted from either sample type. Compared with germline, V lacks 9 bases and J lacks 0 bases; bases without a gene match: 19. For CDR1 and CDR2, the germline V gene (reference sequence) lists LNHDA and SQIVND. From the cysteine up to the phenylalanine, the CDR3 has a length of 18 residues. Here the CDR3 DNA is all that survives: 54 bases in frame from base 1. Summary of the overall study and its limitations: The quantity of clinical and demographic metadata differed by source and by participant and was supplied without curation.

TCRbeta CDR3 regions were amplified from genomic DNA by means of the immunoSEQ Assay, a bias-controlled multiplex PCR. Turning to the authors' computational methods: The number of nucleated cells in each sample was estimated from the amplification of reference gene primers within the assay. To quantify the absolute abundance of each unique TCRbeta CDR3 rearrangement, sequence reads were collapsed and filtered. For each sample, productive Simpson clonality was calculated as the square root of Simpson's diversity index across productive rearrangements. TCRdb took this table from immuneACCESS and kept in-frame rearrangements with V and J called. Such tables lack part of the clones; where checked against another copy, unresolved V genes explain under half of the gap, and the rest is unexplained. That table is the source of V, J and clone size, and D and trimming were worked out from the DNA. The sample contains about 42,000 clones, about 91% of them found a single time. 3.7% of the sample is held by the ten biggest clonotypes.

This sequence originates from a human donor in a cohort sampled during active COVID-19. The chain was built from TRBV19 and TRBJ1-1; TRBD1 matches 7 bases in the middle. The sequencing sample was made of peripheral blood. The DNA is as follows: TGTGCCAGCCGATTGACGGGACAGTCTCCGTGGATGAACACTGAAGCTTTCTTT. Its protein product is CASRLTGQSPWMNTEAFF.